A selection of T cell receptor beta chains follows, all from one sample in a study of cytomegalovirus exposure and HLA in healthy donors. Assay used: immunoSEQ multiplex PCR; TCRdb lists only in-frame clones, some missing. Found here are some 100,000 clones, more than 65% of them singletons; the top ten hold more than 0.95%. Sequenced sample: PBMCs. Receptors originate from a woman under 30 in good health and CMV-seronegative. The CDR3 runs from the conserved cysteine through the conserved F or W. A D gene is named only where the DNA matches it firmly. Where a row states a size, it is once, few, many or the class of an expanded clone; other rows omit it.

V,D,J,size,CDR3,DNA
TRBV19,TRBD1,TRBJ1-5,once,CASRRTGGRNQPQHF,TGTGCCAGTAGGAGAACAGGGGGACGGAATCAGCCCCAGCATTTT
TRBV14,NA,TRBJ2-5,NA,CASSQDYPETQYF,TGTGCCAGCAGCCAAGATTATCCGGAGACCCAGTACTTC
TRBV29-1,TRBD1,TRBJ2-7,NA,CSVGQGGNEQYF,TGCAGCGTCGGACAGGGGGGGAACGAGCAGTACTTC
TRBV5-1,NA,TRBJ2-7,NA,CASRQVLSSYEQYF,TGCGCCAGCAGACAGGTCCTCAGCTCCTACGAGCAGTACTTC
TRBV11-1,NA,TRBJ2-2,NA,CASSLTLASTGELFF,TGTGCCAGCAGCTTAACCCTAGCGAGCACCGGGGAGCTGTTTTTT
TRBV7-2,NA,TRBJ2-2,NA,CASSLTAQGGELFF,TGTGCCAGCAGCCTAACGGCCCAGGGCGGGGAGCTGTTTTTT
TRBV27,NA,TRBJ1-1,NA,CASTDNPNTEAFF,TGTGCCAGCACAGACAACCCGAACACTGAAGCTTTCTTT
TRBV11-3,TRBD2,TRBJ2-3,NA,CASSVSGTSGGGTDTQYF,TGTGCCAGCAGCGTCTCCGGGACTAGCGGGGGTGGCACAGATACGCAGTATTTT
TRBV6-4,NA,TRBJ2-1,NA,CASSEEERAPNEQFF,TGTGCCAGCAGTGAAGAGGAGAGGGCCCCCAATGAGCAGTTCTTC
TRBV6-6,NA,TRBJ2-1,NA,CASSYGPMSSYNEQFF,TGTGCCAGCAGTTACGGTCCTATGAGCTCCTACAATGAGCAGTTCTTC
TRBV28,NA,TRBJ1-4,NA,CASSRGGSTNEKLFF,TGTGCCAGCAGCCGGGGAGGGTCAACTAATGAAAAACTGTTTTTT
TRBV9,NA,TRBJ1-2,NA,CASSVGLGQNYGYTF,TGTGCCAGCAGCGTAGGTTTGGGGCAGAACTATGGCTACACCTTC
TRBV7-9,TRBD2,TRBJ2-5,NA,CASSPTLVAGGTETQYF,TGTGCCAGCAGCCCCACCCTGGTAGCGGGAGGAACGGAGACCCAGTACTTC
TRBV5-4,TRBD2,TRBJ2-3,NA,CASSQRGGVTDTQYF,TGTGCCAGCAGCCAGCGGGGGGGGGTCACAGATACGCAGTATTTT
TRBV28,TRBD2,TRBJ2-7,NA,CASSSPGTSGSGEQYF,TGTGCCAGCAGTTCCCCCGGGACTAGCGGGAGTGGCGAGCAGTACTTC
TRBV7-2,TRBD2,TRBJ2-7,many,CASSLTPTSGRYEQYF,TGTGCCAGCAGCTTAACTCCTACTAGCGGGCGATACGAGCAGTACTTC
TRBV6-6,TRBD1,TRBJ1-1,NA,CARKDSLRGTEAFF,TGTGCCCGCAAGGACTCTCTCAGGGGGACTGAAGCTTTCTTT
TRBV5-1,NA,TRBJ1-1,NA,CASSLTGKNTEAFF,TGCGCCAGCAGCTTGACAGGGAAGAACACTGAAGCTTTCTTT
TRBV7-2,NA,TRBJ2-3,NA,CASSRSPKADTQYF,TGTGCCAGCAGCCGGAGTCCTAAGGCAGATACGCAGTATTTT
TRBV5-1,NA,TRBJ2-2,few,CASSWRGQPILLNTGELFF,TGCGCCAGCAGCTGGCGGGGACAGCCAATTCTACTAAACACCGGGGAGCTGTTTTTT
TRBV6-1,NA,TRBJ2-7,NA,CASSDLSAGRF,TGTGCCAGCAGTGATCTAAGTGCGGGACGGTTC
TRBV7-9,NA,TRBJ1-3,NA,CASSPGAGNTIYF,TGTGCCAGCAGCCCAGGGGCTGGAAACACCATATATTTT
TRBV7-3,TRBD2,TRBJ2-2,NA,CASSLSGSGRGTGELFF,TGTGCCAGCAGCTTATCAGGGAGCGGGAGGGGCACCGGGGAGCTGTTTTTT
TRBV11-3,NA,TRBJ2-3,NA,CASSFGSTDTQYF,TGTGCCAGCAGCTTCGGGAGCACAGATACGCAGTATTTT
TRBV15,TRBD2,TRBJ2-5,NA,CATSRDGLAGETQYF,TGTGCCACCAGCAGAGATGGCCTAGCGGGAGAGACCCAGTACTTC
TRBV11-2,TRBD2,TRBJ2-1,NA,CASSLFPSGGDSYNEQFF,TGTGCCAGCAGCTTATTCCCCAGCGGGGGTGACTCCTACAATGAGCAGTTCTTC
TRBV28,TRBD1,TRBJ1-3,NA,CASMTGAMDSGNTIYF,TGTGCCAGTATGACAGGGGCAATGGACTCTGGAAACACCATATATTTT
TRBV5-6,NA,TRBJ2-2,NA,CASSLDYSTGELFF,TGTGCCAGCAGCTTAGACTACTCCACCGGGGAGCTGTTTTTT
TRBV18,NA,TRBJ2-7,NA,CASSPARRGYEQYF,TGTGCCAGCTCACCCGCCCGCAGAGGCTACGAGCAGTACTTC
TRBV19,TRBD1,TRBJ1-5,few,CASKDGQGENQPQHF,TGTGCCAGTAAAGATGGACAGGGGGAAAATCAGCCCCAGCATTTT
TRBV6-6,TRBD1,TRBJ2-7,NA,CASSSYRDRGSYEQYF,TGTGCCAGCAGTTCATACCGGGACAGGGGATCCTACGAGCAGTACTTC
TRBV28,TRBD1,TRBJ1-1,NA,CASNSGRGRYTEAFF,TGTGCCAGCAACTCCGGGAGGGGGCGGTACACTGAAGCTTTCTTT
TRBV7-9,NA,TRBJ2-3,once,CASSSPSIRTDTQYF,TGTGCCAGCAGCTCTCCGTCAATTCGGACAGATACGCAGTATTTT
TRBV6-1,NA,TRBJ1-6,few,CASTARSSYNSPLHF,TGTGCCAGCACGGCTCGGAGCTCCTATAATTCACCCCTCCACTTT
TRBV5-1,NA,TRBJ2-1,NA,CASSLDAGIHNEQFF,TGCGCCAGCAGCTTGGACGCGGGGATCCACAATGAGCAGTTCTTC
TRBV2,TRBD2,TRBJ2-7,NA,CASTNPSGLSYEQYF,TGTGCCAGTACTAACCCTAGCGGGCTCTCCTACGAGCAGTACTTC
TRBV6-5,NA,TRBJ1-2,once,CASSPGGAEGYTF,TGTGCCAGCAGCCCCGGGGGGGCTGAGGGCTACACCTTC
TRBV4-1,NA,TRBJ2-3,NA,CASSQVGRRRTDTQYF,TGCGCCAGCAGCCAAGTAGGCAGGCGCCGCACAGATACGCAGTATTTT
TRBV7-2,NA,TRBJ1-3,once,CASSGTRMGAHTIYF,TGTGCCAGCAGCGGGACGAGGATGGGGGCTCACACCATATATTTT